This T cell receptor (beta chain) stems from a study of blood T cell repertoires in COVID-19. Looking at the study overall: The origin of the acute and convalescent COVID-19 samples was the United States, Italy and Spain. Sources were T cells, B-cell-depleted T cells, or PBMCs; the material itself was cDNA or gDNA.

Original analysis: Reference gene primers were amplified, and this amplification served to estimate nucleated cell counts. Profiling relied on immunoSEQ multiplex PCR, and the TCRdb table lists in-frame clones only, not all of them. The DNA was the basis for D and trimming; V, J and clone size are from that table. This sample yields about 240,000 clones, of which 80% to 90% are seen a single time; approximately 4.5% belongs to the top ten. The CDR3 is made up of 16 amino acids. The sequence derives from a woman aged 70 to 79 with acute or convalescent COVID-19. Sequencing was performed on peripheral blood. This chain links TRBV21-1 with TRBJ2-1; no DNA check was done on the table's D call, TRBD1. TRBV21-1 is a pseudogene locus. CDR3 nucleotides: TGTGCCACTTCATCCGGGACAGGAGCCTCCTACAATGAGCAGTTCTTC. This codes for CATSSGTGASYNEQFF.